This is a list of T cell receptor beta chains from one sample in a study of control samples from healthy donors and cancer patients. Sequencing was performed with immunoSEQ multiplex PCR; in TCRdb, only in-frame clones are kept and a portion is missing. Among tens of thousands of clones listed, roughly nine tenths were seen once. The sequenced sample consisted of blood. These receptors all come from an older woman in good health. Each CDR3 is given with its conserved first and last residue. The D gene is left open where the match is weak. For some rows the clone size is stated as once, few or many, or as a class when expanded; others skip it.

TRBJ2-3 . . TRBV27 CASTDWAKGPGTQYF TGTGCCAGCACGGATTGGGCGAAGGGACCGGGTACGCAGTATTTT
TRBJ2-6 . . TRBV18 CASSPPVKTPSVLTF TGTGCCAGCTCACCACCGGTCAAAACCCCTTCCGTCCTGACTTTC
TRBJ2-1 . . TRBV7-6 CASSLPGPRRPNEQFF TGTGCCAGCAGCCTTCCGGGACCCAGGAGGCCAAATGAGCAGTTCTTC
TRBJ2-7 . . TRBV6-6 CASSPTGHDYEQYF TGTGCCAGCAGTCCTACAGGACACGATTACGAGCAGTACTTC
TRBJ2-7 . . TRBV29-1 CSVRDGDGYEQYF TGCAGCGTTAGGGACGGGGATGGCTACGAGCAGTACTTC
TRBJ2-3 . . TRBV4-3 CASSQDRGAGTDTQYF TGCGCCAGCAGCCAAGATAGGGGAGCGGGCACAGATACGCAGTATTTT
TRBJ1-2 . . TRBV11-2 CASSLKDTHYGYTF TGTGCCAGCAGCTTAAAGGACACCCACTATGGCTACACCTTC
TRBJ2-4 . once TRBV2 CASSRDQGPLNIQYF TGTGCCAGCAGTCGGGACCAGGGTCCGCTTAACATTCAGTACTTC
TRBJ2-6 . . TRBV5-1 CASMLDSRSGANVLTF TGCGCCAGCATGCTGGACAGTCGGTCTGGGGCCAACGTCCTGACTTTC
TRBJ2-2 TRBD1 once TRBV11-3 CASSLGPGQGRFITGELFF TGTGCCAGCAGCTTAGGACCGGGACAGGGACGTTTTATCACCGGGGAGCTGTTTTTT
TRBJ2-7 . . TRBV19 CASSPHGRGGAYEQYF TGTGCCAGTAGTCCACATGGTCGGGGCGGCGCCTACGAGCAGTACTTC
TRBJ1-3 . few TRBV24-1 CATKAGAGNTIYF TGTGCCACCAAGGCAGGGGCTGGAAACACCATATATTTT
TRBJ1-4 . few TRBV2 CASSAGAEKLFF TGTGCCAGCAGTGCAGGGGCTGAAAAACTGTTTTTT
TRBJ1-4 TRBD1 . TRBV25-1 CASSEATGRPNEKLFF TGTGCCAGCAGTGAAGCGACAGGGAGGCCTAATGAAAAACTGTTTTTT
TRBJ1-1 . . TRBV6-5 CASSSDWGVAFF TGTGCCAGCAGTTCCGATTGGGGGGTAGCTTTCTTT
TRBJ2-3 . . TRBV11-2 CASSFARDTQYF TGTGCCAGCAGCTTCGCAAGAGATACGCAGTATTTT
TRBJ2-7 . . TRBV21-1 CASSKGTGVWEQYF TGTGCCAGCAGCAAAGGGACAGGGGTGTGGGAGCAGTACTTC
TRBJ1-2 TRBD1 . TRBV19 CASKLGLLQPGQTNYGYTF TGTGCCAGTAAGCTGGGGCTCCTACAGCCGGGACAGACTAACTATGGCTACACCTTC
TRBJ2-5 TRBD1 . TRBV6-5 CASSYTGTGDQETQYF TGTGCCAGCAGTTACACCGGGACAGGGGACCAAGAGACCCAGTACTTC
TRBJ2-7 . . TRBV5-1 CASSFDRSSYEQYF TGCGCCAGCAGCTTCGACAGGAGCTCCTACGAGCAGTACTTC
TRBJ1-2 . . TRBV7-8 CASSLFVDAPDGYTF TGTGCCAGCAGCTTATTCGTTGACGCCCCGGATGGCTACACCTTC
TRBJ2-7 TRBD1 once TRBV12-3/TRBV12-4 CASRARQGYEQYF TGTGCCAGCAGGGCCCGACAGGGCTACGAGCAGTACTTC
TRBJ2-5 TRBD2 once TRBV9 CASSSTGTSPETQYF TGTGCCAGCAGCTCAACCGGGACTAGCCCAGAGACCCAGTACTTC
TRBJ2-7 TRBD1 . TRBV19 CASSIMTGVPEQYF TGTGCCAGTAGTATTATGACAGGGGTGCCCGAGCAGTACTTC
TRBJ2-5 TRBD1 . TRBV7-9 CASTFQGAGETQYF TGTGCCAGCACATTCCAGGGGGCCGGGGAGACCCAGTACTTC
TRBJ1-3 . . TRBV4-2 CASSQDLPGHTTSGNTIYF TGTGCCAGCAGCCAAGATCTTCCGGGACACACTACCTCTGGAAACACCATATATTTT
TRBJ1-2 TRBD1 . TRBV7-3 CASSPGTAYGYTF TGTGCCAGCAGCCCCGGGACAGCCTATGGCTACACCTTC
TRBJ1-1 TRBD1 . TRBV12-3/TRBV12-4 CASSFVQGAEAFF TGTGCCAGCAGTTTTGTACAGGGGGCAGAAGCTTTCTTT
TRBJ1-1 TRBD1 . TRBV15 CATSSHTGGTEAFF TGTGCCACCAGCAGCCATACAGGGGGTACTGAAGCTTTCTTT
TRBJ1-2 . . TRBV28 CASSSRTADYGYTF TGTGCCAGCAGTTCACGGACGGCGGACTATGGCTACACCTTC
TRBJ2-7 . . TRBV6-2/TRBV6-3 CASSYSFRQGYEQYF TGTGCCAGCAGTTACTCCTTTAGGCAGGGCTACGAGCAGTACTTC
TRBJ1-4 . . TRBV19 CASSMDATNEKLFF TGTGCCAGTAGTATGGATGCAACTAATGAAAAACTGTTTTTT
TRBJ1-2 . . TRBV19 CASSFRTTNYGYTF TGTGCCAGTAGTTTCAGGACTACTAACTATGGCTACACCTTC
TRBJ1-6 . once TRBV11-2 CASRDRRPLYNSPLHF TGTGCCAGCAGGGACCGGCGACCGCTCTATAATTCACCCCTCCACTTT
TRBJ2-7 TRBD2 once TRBV4-1 CASSARLAGVYEQYF TGCGCCAGCAGCGCCCGACTAGCGGGAGTCTACGAGCAGTACTTC
TRBJ1-1 . . TRBV4-1 CASSQDLREAFF TGCGCCAGCAGCCAAGACCTTCGTGAAGCTTTCTTT
TRBJ1-6 TRBD1 once TRBV30 CAWRKTGQYNSPLHF TGTGCCTGGAGAAAAACGGGACAGTACAATTCACCCCTCCACTTT
TRBJ1-4 TRBD1 . TRBV7-9 CASSLDRVGEKLFF TGTGCCAGCAGCCTCGACAGGGTGGGGGAAAAACTGTTTTTT
TRBJ1-5 . once TRBV19 CASSIGRGRQPQHF TGTGCCAGTAGTATAGGTAGGGGAAGGCAGCCCCAGCATTTT
TRBJ1-1 TRBD1 . TRBV3-1/TRBV3-2 CASSQEAARGRNTEAFF TGTGCCAGCAGCCAAGAAGCCGCCAGGGGGAGGAACACTGAAGCTTTCTTT
TRBJ2-3 TRBD2 . TRBV2 CASSDGGVGDTDTQYF TGTGCCAGCAGTGATGGGGGGGTCGGGGATACAGATACGCAGTATTTT
TRBJ2-7 TRBD2 . TRBV5-6 CASSPGLAGVGYEQYF TGTGCCAGCAGCCCGGGACTAGCGGGAGTGGGTTACGAGCAGTACTTC
TRBJ1-1 . few TRBV9 CASSEGGNTEAFF TGTGCCAGCAGCGAAGGGGGGAACACTGAAGCTTTCTTT
TRBJ2-2 . . TRBV5-1 CASSALSRRTGELFF TGCGCCAGCAGCGCGCTTTCCCGCCGGACCGGGGAGCTGTTTTTT
TRBJ2-3 . . TRBV6-4 CASSEQASTDTQYF TGTGCCAGCAGCGAGCAGGCTAGCACAGATACGCAGTATTTT
TRBJ2-1 . . TRBV9 CASSVGPDSYNEQFF TGTGCCAGCAGCGTAGGACCTGATTCCTACAATGAGCAGTTCTTC
TRBJ1-1 TRBD1 . TRBV6-1 CASSDISGGWGEAFF TGTGCCAGCAGTGATATCTCAGGGGGCTGGGGTGAAGCTTTCTTT
TRBJ1-4 TRBD1 . TRBV7-9 CASRRGQGTNEKLFF TGTGCCAGCAGAAGAGGACAGGGAACTAATGAAAAACTGTTTTTT
TRBJ1-2 . once TRBV2 CASSDGVRHYGYTF TGTGCCAGCAGTGACGGGGTCAGGCACTATGGCTACACCTTC
TRBJ2-7 TRBD2 . TRBV28 CASTTQRSGRTYEQYF TGTGCCAGCACCACACAGAGGAGCGGGAGGACCTACGAGCAGTACTTC
TRBJ1-1 . once TRBV7-9 CASSFREGNTEAFF TGTGCCAGCAGCTTCAGGGAGGGGAACACTGAAGCTTTCTTT